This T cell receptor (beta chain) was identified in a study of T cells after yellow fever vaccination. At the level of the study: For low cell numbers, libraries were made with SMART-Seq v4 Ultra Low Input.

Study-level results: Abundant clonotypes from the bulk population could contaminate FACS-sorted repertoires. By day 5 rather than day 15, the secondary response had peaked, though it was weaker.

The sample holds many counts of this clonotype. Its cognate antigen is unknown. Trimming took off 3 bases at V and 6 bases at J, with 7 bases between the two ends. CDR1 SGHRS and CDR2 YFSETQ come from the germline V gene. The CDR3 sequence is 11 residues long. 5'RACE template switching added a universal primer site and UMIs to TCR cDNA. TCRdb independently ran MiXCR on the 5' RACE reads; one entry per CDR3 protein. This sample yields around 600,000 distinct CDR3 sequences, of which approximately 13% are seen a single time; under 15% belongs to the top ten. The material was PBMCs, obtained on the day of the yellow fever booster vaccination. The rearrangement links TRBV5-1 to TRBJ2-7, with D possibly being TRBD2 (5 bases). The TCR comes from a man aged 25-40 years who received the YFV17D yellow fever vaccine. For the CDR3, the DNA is TGCGCCAGCAGCTACGGACTCGAGCAGTACTTC. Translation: CASSYGLEQYF.